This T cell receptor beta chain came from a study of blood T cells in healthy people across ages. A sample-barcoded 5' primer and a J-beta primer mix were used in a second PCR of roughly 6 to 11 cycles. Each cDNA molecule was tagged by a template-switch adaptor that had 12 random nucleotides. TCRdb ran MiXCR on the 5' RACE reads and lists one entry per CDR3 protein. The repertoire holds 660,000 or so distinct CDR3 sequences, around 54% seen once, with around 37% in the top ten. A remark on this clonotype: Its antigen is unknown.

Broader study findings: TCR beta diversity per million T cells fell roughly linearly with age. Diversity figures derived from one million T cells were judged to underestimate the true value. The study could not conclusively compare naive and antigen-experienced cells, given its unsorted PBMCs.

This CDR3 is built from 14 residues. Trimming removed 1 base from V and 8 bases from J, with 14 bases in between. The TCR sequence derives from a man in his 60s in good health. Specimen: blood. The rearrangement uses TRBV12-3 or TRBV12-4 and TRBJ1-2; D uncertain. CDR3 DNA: TGTGCCAGCAGTTTAGGAACGGAAAATAGAGGCTACACCTTC. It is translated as CASSLGTENRGYTF.